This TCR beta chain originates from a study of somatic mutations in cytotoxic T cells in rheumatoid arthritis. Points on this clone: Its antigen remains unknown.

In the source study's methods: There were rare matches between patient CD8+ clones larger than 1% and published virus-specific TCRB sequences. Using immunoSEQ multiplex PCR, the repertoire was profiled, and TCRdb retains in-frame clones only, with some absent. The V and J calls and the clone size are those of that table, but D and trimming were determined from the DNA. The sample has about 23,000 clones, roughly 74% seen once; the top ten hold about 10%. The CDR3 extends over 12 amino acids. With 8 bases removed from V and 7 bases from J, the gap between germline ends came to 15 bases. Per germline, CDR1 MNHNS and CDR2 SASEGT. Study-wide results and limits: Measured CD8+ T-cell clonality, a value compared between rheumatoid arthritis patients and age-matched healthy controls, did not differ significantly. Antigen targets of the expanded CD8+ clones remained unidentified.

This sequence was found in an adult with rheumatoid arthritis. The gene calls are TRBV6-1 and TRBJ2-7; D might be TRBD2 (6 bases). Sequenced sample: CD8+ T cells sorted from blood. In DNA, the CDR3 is TGTGCCAGCGCCGGGACTTCCGTTGAGCAGTACTTC. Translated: CASAGTSVEQYF.